This TCR beta chain was sequenced in a study of technical replicates of blood from a few donors. The protocol was immunoSEQ multiplex PCR, while the TCRdb copy is restricted to in-frame clones and leaves out a portion. The profile shows 62,000 or so clones, over 75% of them singletons. This CDR3 is built from 15 residues. V gave up 3 bases and J gave up 7 bases; unmatched junction bases: 9. Looked up from germline, CDR1 is SQVTM and CDR2 is ANQGSEA. Specimen: PBMCs. The source is a human donor in good health. Some clones in this sample may be carry-over from other donors' samples. The genes are TRBV29-1 and TRBJ2-5, with 12 bases lining up with TRBD2. CDR3 DNA: TGCAGCGTTGAGCAAAATTCGGGACTAGCGGGGACCCAGTACTTC. Translation gives CSVEQNSGLAGTQYF.